Below, 21 T cell receptor beta chains from the same sample are listed, as sequenced in a study of T cells after yellow fever vaccination. TCRdb reanalysed the 5' RACE reads using MiXCR and keeps one entry per CDR3 protein. In the table there are roughly 49,000 distinct CDR3 sequences, 7% to 8.5% of which are singletons. Specimen: CD8+ T cells sorted from PBMCs, collected less than 16 days after the first yellow fever vaccination. Receptors originate from a man aged 18-30 years who received the YFV17D yellow fever vaccine.

In its sample, this clonotype was seen many times. V usage is TRBV3-1 and J usage is TRBJ2-2; D is uncertain. V was clipped by 0 bases and J by 7 bases, with 6 bases between them. In germline, CDR1 is LGHDT, CDR2 YNNKEL (reference sequence). The CDR3 runs to 13 residues. DNA for the CDR3: TGTGCCAGCAGCCAAGATTGGGACGGGGAGCTGTTTTTT. This gives the protein CASSQDWDGELFF.

In this sample, this clonotype turned up many times. The chain has TRBV5-1 and TRBJ2-3; TRBD2 agrees at 7 bases. The CDR3 is 14 amino acids. Germline V gives CDR1 SGHRS, CDR2 YFSETQ. V lost 7 bases to trimming and J lost 2 bases; unmatched junction nucleotides: 7. CDR3 amino acids: CASSSGGYTDTQYF. The CDR3, as DNA: TGCGCCAGCTCCTCGGGGGGTTACACAGATACGCAGTATTTT.

This clonotype has ten or more counts. This rearrangement joins TRBV6-2 or TRBV6-3 to TRBJ2-2, with D possibly matching TRBD2 (8 bases). The germline V gene encodes CDR1 MNHEY and CDR2 SVGEGT. Trimming left V 9 bases short and J 2 bases short, with 22 bases between. The CDR3 is 17 amino acids. The CDR3 loop is CASTPREGAFNTGELFF. The CDR3 nucleotides read TGTGCCAGTACACCACGGGAGGGGGCATTTAACACCGGGGAGCTGTTTTTT.

This clonotype was seen repeatedly, ten times or more. This chain joins TRBV4-1 and TRBJ2-7; TRBD2 might be the D (6 bases). CDR1 MGHRA and CDR2 YSYEKL come from the germline V gene. V was shortened by 4 bases and J by 2 bases, with 18 bases between the two germline ends. The CDR3 sequence is 16 residues long. The chain's CDR3 is CASSPIGGQGPYEQYF. The CDR3 coding sequence is TGCGCCAGCAGCCCCATTGGAGGGCAGGGTCCCTACGAGCAGTACTTC.

This clonotype was recorded at least ten times. The chain carries TRBV12-3 or TRBV12-4 and TRBJ2-7; 8 bases fit TRBD2. The CDR3 covers 14 residues. J lost 3 bases, V lost 10 bases, and 11 bases had no gene match. CDR3 coding DNA: TGTGCCACCATGGGGGGTAGCGGGGACTACGAGCAGTACTTC. It codes for CATMGGSGDYEQYF.

This rearrangement joins TRBV11-3 to TRBJ2-1, with 7 bases aligning to TRBD2. Germline V gene lookup returns CDR1 SGHNT and CDR2 YENEEA. The CDR3 covers 15 residues. V was clipped by 1 base and J by 2 bases; unmatched bases: 2. CDR3 DNA sequence: TGTGCCAGCAGCTTAGGGACTAGTCCCTACAATGAGCAGTTCTTC. Encoded protein: CASSLGTSPYNEQFF.

A few counts support this clonotype. V gene TRBV7-2 combines with J gene TRBJ2-1; 7 bases map to TRBD1. The CDR3 extends over 16 amino acids. Germline V lookup: CDR1 SGHTA, CDR2 FQGNSA. With V trimmed by 4 bases and J by 5 bases, 11 bases remained unmatched. Here the CDR3 reads CASSSPSTGYDNEQFF. The CDR3 DNA sequence: TGTGCCAGCAGCTCCCCCTCGACAGGGTACGACAATGAGCAGTTCTTC.

On this clonotype: A single base separates this from a much larger clone, so it may be a read error. The chain carries TRBV4-1 and TRBJ2-5; no firm D call. The CDR3 totals 15 residues. CDR1 MGHRA and CDR2 YSYEKL come from the germline V gene. Trimming removed 1 base from V and 1 base from J, with 10 bases in between. In DNA form, the CDR3 reads TGCGCCAGCAGCCAAGGCGACGGACCCCAAGAGACCCAGTACTTC. This translates into CASSQGDGPQETQYF.

The chain recombines TRBV4-3 with TRBJ1-5; D unresolved. The CDR3 has 15 amino acids. Germline values: CDR1 LGHNA, CDR2 YSLEER. V was pared by 5 bases and J by 3 bases, with 14 bases between. The CDR3 loop reads CASSSSSDPNQPQHF. CDR3 DNA sequence: TGCGCCAGCAGCTCTAGTTCCGATCCCAATCAGCCCCAGCATTTT.

The chain carries TRBV23-1 and TRBJ1-5; 8 bases line up with TRBD1. TRBV23-1 is an ORF, and what it does is uncertain. The CDR3 totals 18 residues. With 3 bases clipped from V and 2 bases from J, the junction kept 12 bases outside the gene matches. Here the CDR3 reads CASSHRKETGACNQPQHF. The DNA for the CDR3 is TGCGCCAGCAGTCACCGGAAGGAGACAGGGGCTTGCAATCAGCCCCAGCATTTT.

This clonotype occurred many times. The rearrangement uses TRBV4-1 and TRBJ2-5; 7 bases are shared with TRBD1. There are 16 residues in the CDR3. Unmatched junction bases numbered 9, after V lost 1 base and J lost 4 bases. CDR1 is MGHRA and CDR2 is YSYEKL in the germline V gene. This CDR3 is CASSQGIQGWRETQYF. In nucleotides, the CDR3 is TGCGCCAGCAGCCAAGGAATACAGGGGTGGAGAGAGACCCAGTACTTC.

There are many counts of this clonotype. The J gene is TRBJ1-2, the V gene TRBV19; D is ambiguous. The CDR3 sequence is 10 residues long. The germline V gene has CDR1 LNHDA and CDR2 SQIVND (reference sequence). V dropped 7 bases and J dropped 6 bases, with 6 bases sitting between them. The CDR3 spells CASKGNGYTF. DNA for the CDR3: TGTGCCAGTAAGGGAAATGGCTACACCTTC.

This clonotype was recorded many times. The gene calls are TRBV10-3 and TRBJ1-4; D ambiguous. The length of the CDR3 is 16 residues. Germline assignment: CDR1 ENHRY and CDR2 SYGVKD. Deletions cut 2 bases from V and 8 bases from J, with 18 bases between. CDR3 nucleotide sequence: TGTGCCATCAGTGAGCTCCTGCCGGGCCCGAGGGAAAAACTGTTTTTT. Translation gives CAISELLPGPREKLFF.

This clonotype was picked up many times. V usage is TRBV6-5 and J usage is TRBJ1-2; D call uncertain. From germline, CDR1 is MNHEY and CDR2 SVGAGI. The V and J ends lost 2 bases and 5 bases respectively, with 12 bases between them. The CDR3 length is 14 residues. DNA for the CDR3: TGTGCCAGCAGTTACGGCAGAGCCCGTTATGGCTACACCTTC. This codes for CASSYGRARYGYTF.

The rearrangement links TRBV13 to TRBJ2-5; 11 bases fit TRBD2. Per the germline V gene, CDR1 is PRHDT and CDR2 is FYEKMQ (reference sequence). This CDR3 contains 15 residues. V trimming: 7 bases; J trimming: 5 bases; junction bases outside the gene matches: 9. CDR3 protein: CASIHSGGAYETQYF. CDR3 in DNA: TGTGCCAGCATCCATAGCGGGGGGGCCTATGAGACCCAGTACTTC.

Many counts were recorded for this clonotype. V usage is TRBV6-1 and J usage is TRBJ2-1, with 8 bases that match TRBD2. This CDR3 has 17 amino acids. Germline V gene lookup returns CDR1 MNHNS and CDR2 SASEGT. V lost 5 bases to trimming and J lost 5 bases; unmatched junction nucleotides: 14. CDR3 sequence: CASSPFGRGAQNNEQFF. CDR3 DNA: TGTGCCAGCAGTCCCTTCGGGCGGGGGGCCCAAAACAATGAGCAGTTCTTC.

This clonotype was counted once. A read error may be the cause here, since a much bigger clone is one base away. The chain is built from TRBV7-2 and TRBJ2-5; TRBD2 matches at 11 bases. The CDR3 loop spans 15 amino acids. V shed 5 bases and J 5 bases; nucleotides not matched to a gene: 7. CDR1 and CDR2 from the germline V gene are SGHTA and FQGNSA. As DNA, the CDR3 is TGTGCCAGCAGCGTGACTAGCGGGGTCCACGAGACCCAGTACTTC. The encoded protein is CASSVTSGVHETQYF.

The genes are TRBV5-5 and TRBJ1-5, with TRBD1 as a possible D gene (6 bases). There are 17 residues in the CDR3. With 1 base removed from V and 1 base from J, the gap between germline ends came to 15 bases. Germline V lookup: CDR1 SGHKS, CDR2 YYEKEE (reference sequence). Here the CDR3 DNA reads TGTGCCAGCAGCTTGACCCCGGACAGAAACAGCAATCAGCCCCAGCATTTT. Translating gives CASSLTPDRNSNQPQHF.

This clonotype was seen at least ten times. V is TRBV2 and J is TRBJ2-7; 11 bases align to TRBD2. The germline CDR1 and CDR2 sequences are SNHLY and FYNNEI. The CDR3 extends over 17 amino acids. V trimming: 6 bases; J trimming: 1 base; junction bases outside the gene matches: 11. CDR3 in DNA: TGTGCCAGCAGAGTTGAAGTAGCGGGGGGGAGTTCCTACGAGCAGTACGTC. This translates into CASRVEVAGGSSYEQYV.

This clonotype was recorded a few times. The V and J genes are TRBV7-9 and TRBJ2-7; 8 nucleotides align to TRBD1. The trim removed 1 base at V and 4 bases at J, leaving 9 bases unmatched. The CDR3 sequence is 16 residues long. Per the germline V gene, CDR1 is SEHNR and CDR2 is FQNEAQ (reference sequence). The CDR3 coding sequence is TGTGCCAGCAGCTTAGTTGGCAGGGGGCAGGAGTACGAGCAGTACGTC. It yields the protein CASSLVGRGQEYEQYV.

This clonotype was recorded many times. This chain joins TRBV29-1 and TRBJ1-4, with a possible D match to TRBD1 (5 bases). V shed 0 bases and J shed 0 bases, with 11 bases lying between them. Germline assignment: CDR1 SQVTM and CDR2 ANQGSEA. The CDR3 loop spans 16 amino acids. The CDR3 DNA follows: TGCAGCGTTGAAGATCCCGGGACCGCAACTAATGAAAAACTGTTTTTT. Translation gives CSVEDPGTATNEKLFF.